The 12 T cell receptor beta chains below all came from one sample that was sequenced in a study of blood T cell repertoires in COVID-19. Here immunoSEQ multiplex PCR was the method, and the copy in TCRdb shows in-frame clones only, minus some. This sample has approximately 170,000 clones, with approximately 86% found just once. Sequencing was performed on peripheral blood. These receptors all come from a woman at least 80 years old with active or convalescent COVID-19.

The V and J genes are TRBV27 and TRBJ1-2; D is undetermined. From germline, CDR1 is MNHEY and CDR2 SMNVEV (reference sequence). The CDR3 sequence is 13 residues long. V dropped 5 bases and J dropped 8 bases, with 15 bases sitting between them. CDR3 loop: CASSPLGFEGYTF. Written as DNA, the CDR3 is TGTGCCAGCAGTCCACTCGGGTTTGAGGGCTACACCTTC.

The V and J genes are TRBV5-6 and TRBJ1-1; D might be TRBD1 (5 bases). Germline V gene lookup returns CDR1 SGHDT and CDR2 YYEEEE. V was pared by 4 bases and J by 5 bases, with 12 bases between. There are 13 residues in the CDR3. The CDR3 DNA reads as TGTGCCAGCAGCGGTAGGGGCAGAACTGAAGCTTTCTTT. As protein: CASSGRGRTEAFF. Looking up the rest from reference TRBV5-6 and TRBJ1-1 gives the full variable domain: DAGVTQSPTHLIKTRGQQVTLRCSPKSGHDTVSWYQQALGQGPQFIFQYYEEEERQRGNFPDRFSGHQFPNYSSELNVNALLLGDSALYLCASSGRGRTEAFFGQGTRLTVV.

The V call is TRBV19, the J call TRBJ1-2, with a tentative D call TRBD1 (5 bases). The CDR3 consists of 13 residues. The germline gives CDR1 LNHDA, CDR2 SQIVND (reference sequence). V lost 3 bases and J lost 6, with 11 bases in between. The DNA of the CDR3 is TGTGCCAGTAGTATGTCAGGGTGGGATGGCTACACCTTC. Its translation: CASSMSGWDGYTF.

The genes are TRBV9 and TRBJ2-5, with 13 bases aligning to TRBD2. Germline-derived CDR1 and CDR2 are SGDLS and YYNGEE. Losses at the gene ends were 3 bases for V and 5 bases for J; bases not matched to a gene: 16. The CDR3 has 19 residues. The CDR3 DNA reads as TGTGCCAGCAGCGGAACGGAAGGACTAGCGGGAGTATGGCGGGAGACCCAGTACTTC. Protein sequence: CASSGTEGLAGVWRETQYF.

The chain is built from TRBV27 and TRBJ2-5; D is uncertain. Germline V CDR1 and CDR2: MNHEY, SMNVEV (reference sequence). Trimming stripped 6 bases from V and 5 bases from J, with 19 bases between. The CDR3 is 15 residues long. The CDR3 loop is CASSPMSVYRETQYF. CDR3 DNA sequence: TGTGCCAGCAGCCCAATGTCTGTGTACCGGGAGACCCAGTACTTC.

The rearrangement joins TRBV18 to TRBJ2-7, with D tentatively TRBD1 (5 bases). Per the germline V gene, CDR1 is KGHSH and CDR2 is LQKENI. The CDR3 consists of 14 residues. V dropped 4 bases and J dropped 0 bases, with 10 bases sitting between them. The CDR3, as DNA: TGTGCCAGCTCACACAGAAGGGGCTCCTACGAGCAGTACTTC. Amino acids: CASSHRRGSYEQYF.

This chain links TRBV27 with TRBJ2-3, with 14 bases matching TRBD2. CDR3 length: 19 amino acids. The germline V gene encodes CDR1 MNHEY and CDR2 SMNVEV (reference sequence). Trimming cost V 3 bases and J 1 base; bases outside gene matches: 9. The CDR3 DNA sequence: TGTGCCAGCAGTTTCAGAGACATGACTAGCGGGAGGGGCACAGATACGCAGTATTTT. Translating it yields CASSFRDMTSGRGTDTQYF.

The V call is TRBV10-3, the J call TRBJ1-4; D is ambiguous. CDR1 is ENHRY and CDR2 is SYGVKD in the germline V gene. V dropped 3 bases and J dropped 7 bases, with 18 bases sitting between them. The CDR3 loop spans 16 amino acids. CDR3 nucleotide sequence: TGTGCCATCAGTGACCCCCGACATGAAGGCCTTGAAAAACTGTTTTTT. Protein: CAISDPRHEGLEKLFF.

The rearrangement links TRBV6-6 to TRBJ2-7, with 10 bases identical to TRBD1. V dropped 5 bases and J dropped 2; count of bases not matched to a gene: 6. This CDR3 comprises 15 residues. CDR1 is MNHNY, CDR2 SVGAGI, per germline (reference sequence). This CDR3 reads CASSKGTGDTYEQYF. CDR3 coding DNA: TGTGCCAGCAGTAAGGGGACAGGGGATACCTACGAGCAGTACTTC.

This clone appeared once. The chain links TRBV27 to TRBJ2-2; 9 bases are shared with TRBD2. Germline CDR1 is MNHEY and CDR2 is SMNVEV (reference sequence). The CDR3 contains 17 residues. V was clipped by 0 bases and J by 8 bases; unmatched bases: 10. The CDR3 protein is CASSLSRVSGSLGELFF. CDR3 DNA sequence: TGTGCCAGCAGTTTATCGAGGGTTAGCGGGAGTTTGGGGGAGCTGTTTTTT.

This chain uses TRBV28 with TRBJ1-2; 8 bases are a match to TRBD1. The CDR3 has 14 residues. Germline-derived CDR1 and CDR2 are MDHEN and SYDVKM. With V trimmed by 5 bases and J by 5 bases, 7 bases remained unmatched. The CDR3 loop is CASSPGTGGYGYTF. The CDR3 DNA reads TGTGCCAGCAGTCCGGGGACAGGAGGGTATGGCTACACCTTC.

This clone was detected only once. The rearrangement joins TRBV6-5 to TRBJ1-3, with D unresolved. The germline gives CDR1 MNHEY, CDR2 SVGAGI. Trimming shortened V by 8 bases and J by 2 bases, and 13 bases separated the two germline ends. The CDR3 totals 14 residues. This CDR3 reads CASGKREAGNTIYF. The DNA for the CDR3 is TGTGCCAGCGGAAAAAGGGAGGCTGGAAACACCATATATTTT.